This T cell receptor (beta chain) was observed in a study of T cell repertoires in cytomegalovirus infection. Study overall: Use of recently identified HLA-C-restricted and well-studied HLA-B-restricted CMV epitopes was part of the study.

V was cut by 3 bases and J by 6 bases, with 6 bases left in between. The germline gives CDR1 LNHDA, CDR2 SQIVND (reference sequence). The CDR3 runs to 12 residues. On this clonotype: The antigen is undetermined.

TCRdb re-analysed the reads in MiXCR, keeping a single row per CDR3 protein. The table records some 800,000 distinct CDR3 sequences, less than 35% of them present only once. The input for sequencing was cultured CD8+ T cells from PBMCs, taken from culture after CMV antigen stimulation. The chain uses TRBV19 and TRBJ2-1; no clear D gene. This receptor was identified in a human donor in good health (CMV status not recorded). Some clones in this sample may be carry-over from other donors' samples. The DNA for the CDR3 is TGTGCCAGTAGTATCGGGTCCAATGAGCAGTTCTTC. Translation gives CASSIGSNEQFF.